This paragraph reports one T cell receptor beta chain. The V gene's germline CDR1 is ENHRY and CDR2 SYGVKD. The CDR3 is 16 residues long. J gave up 6 bases and V 8 bases, and 10 bases lay outside the gene matches. The sample originates from a study of OX40 agonist ivuxolimab in advanced cancers. Produced via immunoSEQ multiplex PCR; TCRdb's table is partial and in-frame only. The table has about 45,000 clones, 65% to 90% seen once; the top ten hold around 10%. The J gene is TRBJ2-2, the V gene TRBV10-3; TRBD2 matches at 12 bases. The sequences come from CD4+ or CD8+ T cells sorted from blood, collected in a trial of the OX40 agonist ivuxolimab. The sequence was collected from an adult with an advanced solid tumor such as melanoma, head and neck, liver or kidney cancer. The CDR3 is CAIASGGAIGPGELFF. As DNA, the CDR3 is TGTGCCATCGCTAGCGGGGGGGCCATAGGGCCCGGGGAGCTGTTTTTT.